Below, one T cell receptor (beta chain) is given with its context. Seattle-derived patients entered the study during active infection and were followed longitudinally. This sample was taken from a study of blood T cell repertoires in COVID-19. The overall study: PBMCs, B-cell-depleted T cells, or T cells provided the cDNA or gDNA that made up the material.

As originally analysed: The assay estimated nucleated cells by amplifying reference gene primers. Here immunoSEQ multiplex PCR was the method, and the copy in TCRdb shows in-frame clones only, minus some. The V and J calls and the clone size are those of that table, but D and trimming were determined from the DNA. Among 100,000 to 150,000 clones listed, 90% were seen once. The receptor was isolated from an older woman with COVID-19, enrolled during active disease. The sequenced material came from peripheral blood.

The CDR3 DNA sequence: TGTGCCATCAGTAAGCAGGGGATTAAGGAAAAACTGTTTTTT. Translated: CAISKQGIKEKLFF. V gene TRBV10-3 combines with J gene TRBJ1-4; possible D gene TRBD1, 6 bases. This CDR3 is built from 14 residues. CDR1 ENHRY and CDR2 SYGVKD come from the germline V gene. Trimming cost V 5 bases and J 8 bases, with 15 bases left between them.